The rows below give T cell receptor beta chains drawn from one sample of a study of shared clonotypes between healthy human individuals. Data came from immunoSEQ multiplex PCR; TCRdb stores just in-frame clones and leaves some out. The sample lists about 710,000 clones; 60% to 75% were seen once. The sequencing sample was made of memory CD4+ T cells sorted from blood. The receptor source for this set is a woman aged 25 to 39 in good health. Each CDR3 is given with its conserved first and last residue. A D gene is named only where the DNA matches it firmly. Only some rows state a clone size, as once, few, many or a class for expanded clones.

>12|TRBV30|TRBJ2-7|-|-
CAWSGSHYEQYF
TGTGCCTGGAGCGGGAGTCACTACGAGCAGTACTTC
>14|TRBV28|TRBJ1-2|TRBD1|-
CASGAGGAGYGYTF
TGTGCCAGCGGGGCAGGGGGCGCAGGGTATGGCTACACCTTC
>13|TRBV6-1|TRBJ1-2|-|-
CASSEWGWYGYTF
TGTGCCAGCAGTGAATGGGGTTGGTATGGCTACACCTTC
>15|TRBV7-9|TRBJ2-2|-|-
CASSLGQVNTGELFF
TGTGCCAGCAGCTTAGGGCAGGTGAACACCGGGGAGCTGTTTTTT
>14|TRBV5-1|TRBJ1-1|-|-
CASSLVTGNTEAFF
TGCGCCAGCAGCTTGGTAACGGGGAACACTGAAGCTTTCTTT
>14|TRBV13|TRBJ1-3|-|-
CASSSTASGNTIYF
TGTGCCAGCAGCTCGACAGCCTCTGGAAACACCATATATTTT
>15|TRBV10-3|TRBJ2-7|TRBD2|-
CAISDATSGKDEQYF
TGTGCCATCAGTGATGCGACTAGCGGGAAAGACGAGCAGTACTTC
>14|TRBV7-9|TRBJ1-2|-|-
CASSFPTDYYGYTF
TGTGCCAGCAGCTTCCCGACAGACTACTATGGCTACACCTTC
>16|TRBV27|TRBJ1-5|TRBD1|once
CASSSTGVGGNQPQHF
TGTGCCAGCAGTTCCACAGGGGTCGGTGGGAATCAGCCCCAGCATTTT
>13|TRBV11-2|TRBJ2-7|-|-
CASSPYPAYEQYF
TGTGCCAGCAGCCCCTATCCTGCCTACGAGCAGTACTTC
>15|TRBV4-2|TRBJ1-4|-|few
CASSQVGGTNEKLFF
TGTGCCAGCAGCCAAGTGGGGGGAACTAATGAAAAACTGTTTTTT
>15|TRBV7-2|TRBJ1-5|-|few
CASSLGAAGYQPQHF
TGTGCCAGCAGCTTAGGGGCGGCAGGTTATCAGCCCCAGCATTTT
>15|TRBV2|TRBJ2-7|-|-
CASMVDSGVPYEQYF
TGTGCCAGCATGGTCGACTCGGGAGTCCCCTACGAGCAGTACTTC
>16|TRBV7-2|TRBJ2-7|-|-
CASSSGASRGTYEQYF
TGTGCCAGCAGCTCGGGGGCTTCTCGCGGAACCTACGAGCAGTACTTC
>14|TRBV28|TRBJ1-2|TRBD1|-
CASSSGQGSYGYTF
TGTGCCAGCAGTTCCGGACAGGGGAGTTATGGCTACACCTTC
>14|TRBV28|TRBJ2-2|-|-
CASSFSVKAGELFF
TGTGCCAGCAGTTTTTCGGTCAAGGCCGGGGAGCTGTTTTTT
>14|TRBV27|TRBJ2-7|-|-
CASSLAGTTYEQYF
TGTGCCAGCAGTTTAGCGGGTACCACCTACGAGCAGTACTTC
>13|TRBV27|TRBJ1-1|-|-
CASRGKGSTEAFF
TGTGCCAGCAGGGGGAAGGGAAGCACTGAAGCTTTCTTT
>14|TRBV7-3|TRBJ2-7|-|once
CASSPNQGPYEQYF
TGTGCCAGCAGCCCCAACCAGGGCCCCTACGAGCAGTACTTC
>14|TRBV6-5|TRBJ2-2|-|-
CASEPGTATGELFF
TGTGCCAGCGAACCCGGGACTGCCACCGGGGAGCTGTTTTTT
>14|TRBV5-4|TRBJ1-1|-|few
CASRSRAGNTEAFF
TGTGCCAGCAGATCAAGGGCGGGGAACACTGAAGCTTTCTTT
>14|TRBV5-1|TRBJ2-1|-|-
CASSSGYSYNEQFF
TGCGCCAGCAGTTCCGGGTACTCCTACAATGAGCAGTTCTTC
>18|TRBV4-1|TRBJ1-2|-|-
CASSQPRGAFGFAEGVTF
TGCGCCAGCAGCCAACCTCGGGGGGCGTTCGGTTTTGCAGAAGGTGTGACCTTC
>15|TRBV5-4|TRBJ2-7|TRBD1|-
CASSTGTGSPYEQYF
TGTGCCAGCAGCACCGGGACAGGGTCCCCCTACGAGCAGTACTTC
>16|TRBV27|TRBJ2-1|TRBD2|-
CASSLATSGRRDEQFF
TGTGCCAGCAGTTTAGCTACTAGCGGGAGACGCGATGAGCAGTTCTTC
>13|TRBV10-2|TRBJ2-6|-|-
CASRPAGANVLTF
TGCGCCAGCAGGCCAGCTGGGGCCAACGTCCTGACTTTC
>13|TRBV5-5|TRBJ2-7|-|few
CASTDGNSYEQYF
TGTGCCAGCACGGACGGGAACTCCTACGAGCAGTACTTC
>10|TRBV7-2|TRBJ2-1|-|-
CASSQNEQFF
TGTGCCAGCAGTCAAAATGAGCAGTTCTTC
>12|TRBV13|TRBJ1-2|-|-
CASSFDTYGYTF
TGTGCCAGCAGCTTTGACACCTATGGCTACACCTTC
>16|TRBV2|TRBJ1-4|-|few
CASSVGAQRSNEKLFF
TGTGCCAGCAGTGTGGGTGCCCAGCGGTCTAATGAAAAACTGTTTTTT
>16|TRBV28|TRBJ2-3|TRBD2|-
CASSQRTSGRPDTQYF
TGTGCCAGCAGCCAGAGGACTAGCGGGAGGCCAGATACGCAGTATTTT
>11|TRBV20-1|TRBJ1-1|TRBD1|-
CSARQGSEAFF
TGCAGTGCCCGACAGGGGAGTGAAGCTTTCTTT
>14|TRBV5-1|TRBJ1-4|TRBD1|-
CASSSGQGDEKLFF
TGCGCCAGCAGCTCGGGACAGGGGGATGAAAAACTGTTTTTT
>16|TRBV13|TRBJ1-4|TRBD1|-
CASSLWTGTENEKLFF
TGTGCCAGCAGCCTCTGGACCGGGACAGAGAATGAAAAACTGTTTTTT